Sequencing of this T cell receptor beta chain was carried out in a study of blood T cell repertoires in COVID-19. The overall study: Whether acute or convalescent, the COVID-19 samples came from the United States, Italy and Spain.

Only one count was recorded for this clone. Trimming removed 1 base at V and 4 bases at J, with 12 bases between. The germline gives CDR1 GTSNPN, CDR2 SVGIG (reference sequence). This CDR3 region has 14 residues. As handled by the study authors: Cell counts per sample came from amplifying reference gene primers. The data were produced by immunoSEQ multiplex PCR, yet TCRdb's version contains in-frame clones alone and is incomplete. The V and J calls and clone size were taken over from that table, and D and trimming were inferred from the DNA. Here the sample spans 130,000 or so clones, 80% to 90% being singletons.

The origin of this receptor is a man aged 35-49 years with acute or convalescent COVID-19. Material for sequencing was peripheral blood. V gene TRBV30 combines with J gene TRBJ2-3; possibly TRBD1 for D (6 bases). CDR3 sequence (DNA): TGTGCCTGGAGTGGAAACAGGGTCCCAGATACGCAGTATTTT. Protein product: CAWSGNRVPDTQYF.